The clone carrying this T cell receptor (beta chain) has only a few counts. This sample was included in a study of read filtering for tumor transcriptome and immune sequencing. About the study: 8 or 9 patients were R-ISS I, 16 were R-ISS II, more than five were R-ISS III.

Molecular barcoded adaptors covering alpha/delta and beta/gamma chains were used on around 400 ng RNA. Each CDR3 protein gets one entry after TCRdb re-called the reads with MiXCR. This sample yields under 60,000 distinct CDR3 sequences, of which less than 20% are seen a single time; 15% belongs to the top ten. This CDR3 region has 11 residues. Germline V gives CDR1 DFQATT, CDR2 SNEGSKA (reference sequence). Trimming cost V 4 bases and J 0 bases, with 3 bases left between them. This TCR derives from a donor at least 40 years old with multiple myeloma. The material sequenced was a population of CD138-negative cells sorted from bone marrow. This chain uses TRBV20-1 with TRBJ1-2; D is undetermined. Written as DNA, the CDR3 is TGCAGTGCTACTCCTAACTATGGCTACACCTTC. It specifies CSATPNYGYTF.